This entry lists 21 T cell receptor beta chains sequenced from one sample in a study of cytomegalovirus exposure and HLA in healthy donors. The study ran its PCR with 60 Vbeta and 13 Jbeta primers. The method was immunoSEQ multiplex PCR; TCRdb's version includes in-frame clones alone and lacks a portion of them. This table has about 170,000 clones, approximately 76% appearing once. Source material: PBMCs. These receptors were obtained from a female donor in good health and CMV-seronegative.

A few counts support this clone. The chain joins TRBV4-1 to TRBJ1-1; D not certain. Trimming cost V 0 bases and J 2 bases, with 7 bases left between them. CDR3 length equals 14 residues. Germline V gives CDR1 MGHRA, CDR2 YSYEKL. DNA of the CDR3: TGCGCCAGCAGCCAAGATTCGAGAAACACTGAAGCTTTCTTT. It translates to CASSQDSRNTEAFF.

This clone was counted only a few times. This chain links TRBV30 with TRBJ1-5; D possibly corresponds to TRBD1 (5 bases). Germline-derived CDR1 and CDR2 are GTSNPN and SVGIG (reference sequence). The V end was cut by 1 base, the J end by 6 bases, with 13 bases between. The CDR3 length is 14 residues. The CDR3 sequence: CAWSGRQGSQPQHF. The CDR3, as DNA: TGTGCCTGGAGTGGTCGTCAGGGAAGTCAGCCCCAGCATTTT.

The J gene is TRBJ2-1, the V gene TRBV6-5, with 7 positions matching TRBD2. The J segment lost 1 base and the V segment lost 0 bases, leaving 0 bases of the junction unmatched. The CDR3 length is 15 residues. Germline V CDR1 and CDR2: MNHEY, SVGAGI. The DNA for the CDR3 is TGTGCCAGCAGTTACTCGCGGGGGTCCTACAATGAGCAGTTCTTC. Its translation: CASSYSRGSYNEQFF.

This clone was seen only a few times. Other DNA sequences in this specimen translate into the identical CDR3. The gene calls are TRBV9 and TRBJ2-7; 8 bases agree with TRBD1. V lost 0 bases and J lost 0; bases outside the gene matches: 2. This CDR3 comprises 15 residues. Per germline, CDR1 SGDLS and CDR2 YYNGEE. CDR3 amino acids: CASSVGTGPSYEQYF. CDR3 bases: TGTGCCAGCAGCGTAGGGACAGGGCCCTCCTACGAGCAGTACTTC.

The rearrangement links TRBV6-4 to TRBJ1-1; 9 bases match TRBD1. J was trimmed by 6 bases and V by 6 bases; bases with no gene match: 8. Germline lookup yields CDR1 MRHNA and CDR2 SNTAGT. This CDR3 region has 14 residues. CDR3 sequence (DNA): TGTGCCAGCAGGAAACAGGGGGCTATCTCTGAAGCTTTCTTT. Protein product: CASRKQGAISEAFF.

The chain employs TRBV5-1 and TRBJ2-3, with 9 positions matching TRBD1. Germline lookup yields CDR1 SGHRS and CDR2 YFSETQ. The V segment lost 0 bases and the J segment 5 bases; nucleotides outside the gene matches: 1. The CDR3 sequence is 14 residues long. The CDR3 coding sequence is TGCGCCAGCAGCTTGGGGACAGGGGAAGATACGCAGTATTTT. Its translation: CASSLGTGEDTQYF.

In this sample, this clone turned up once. The CDR3 loop reads CASAPTGTSYNEQFF. In DNA form, the CDR3 reads TGTGCCAGCGCCCCCACAGGGACCTCCTACAATGAGCAGTTCTTC. The rearrangement joins TRBV19 to TRBJ2-1, with D perhaps matching TRBD1 (6 bases). The V end lost 9 bases, the J end lost 0 bases, and 15 bases lay between the germline ends. The CDR3 spans 15 residues. CDR1 LNHDA and CDR2 SQIVND come from the germline V gene (reference sequence).

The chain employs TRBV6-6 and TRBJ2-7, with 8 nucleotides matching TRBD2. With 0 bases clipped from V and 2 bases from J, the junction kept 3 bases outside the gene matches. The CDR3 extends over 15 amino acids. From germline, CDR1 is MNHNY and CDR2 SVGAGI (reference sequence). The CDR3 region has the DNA TGTGCCAGCAGTTACTCGCGGCGGGGGGCCTACGAGCAGTACTTC. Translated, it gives CASSYSRRGAYEQYF.

This CDR3 is CASSQSSGGPYNEQFF. The CDR3 DNA follows: TGCGCCAGCAGCCAAAGTAGCGGGGGGCCCTACAATGAGCAGTTCTTC. This chain uses TRBV5-1 with TRBJ2-1, with TRBD2 identical over 10 bases. The CDR3 is made up of 16 amino acids. V shed 4 bases and J 2 bases; nucleotides not matched to a gene: 6. CDR1 is SGHRS, CDR2 YFSETQ, per germline.

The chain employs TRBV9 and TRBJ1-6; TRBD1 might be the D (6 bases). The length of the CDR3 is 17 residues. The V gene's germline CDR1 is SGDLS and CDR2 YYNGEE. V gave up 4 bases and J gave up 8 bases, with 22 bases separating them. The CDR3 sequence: CASSFRDIMSSDSPLHF. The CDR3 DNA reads TGTGCCAGCAGCTTTCGGGACATCATGTCCTCAGATTCACCCCTCCACTTT.

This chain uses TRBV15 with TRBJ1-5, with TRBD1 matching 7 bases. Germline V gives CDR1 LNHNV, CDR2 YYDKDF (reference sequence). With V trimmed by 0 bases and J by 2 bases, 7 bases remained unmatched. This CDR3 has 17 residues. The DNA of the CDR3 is TGTGCCACCAGCAGAGATAGGGGGCCGGTGGGCAATCAGCCCCAGCATTTT. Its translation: CATSRDRGPVGNQPQHF.

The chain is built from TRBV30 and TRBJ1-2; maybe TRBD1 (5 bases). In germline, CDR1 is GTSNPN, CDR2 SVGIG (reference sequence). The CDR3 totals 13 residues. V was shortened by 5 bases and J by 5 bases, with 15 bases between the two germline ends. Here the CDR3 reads CAWASGVNYGYTF. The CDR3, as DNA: TGTGCCTGGGCATCGGGGGTGAATTATGGCTACACCTTC.

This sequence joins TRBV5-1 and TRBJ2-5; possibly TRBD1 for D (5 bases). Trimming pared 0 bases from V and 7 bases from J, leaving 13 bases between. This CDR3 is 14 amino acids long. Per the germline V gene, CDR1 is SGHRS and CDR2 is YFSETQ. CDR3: CASSLGQDQGTQYF. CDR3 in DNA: TGCGCCAGCAGCTTGGGACAAGACCAGGGGACCCAGTACTTC.

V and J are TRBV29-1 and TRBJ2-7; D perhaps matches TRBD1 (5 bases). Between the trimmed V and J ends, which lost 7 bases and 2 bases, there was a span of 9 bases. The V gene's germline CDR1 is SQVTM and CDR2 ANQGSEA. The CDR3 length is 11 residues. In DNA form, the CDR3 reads TGCAGCGGGGGCGAGACCTACGAGCAGTACTTC. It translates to CSGGETYEQYF.

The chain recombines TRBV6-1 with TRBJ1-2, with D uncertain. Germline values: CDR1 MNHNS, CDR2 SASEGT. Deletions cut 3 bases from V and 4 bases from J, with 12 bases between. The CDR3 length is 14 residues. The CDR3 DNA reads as TGTGCCAGCAGTGACGAGGGCCCGGGCTATGGCTACACCTTC. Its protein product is CASSDEGPGYGYTF.

CDR3 sequence reads: CASSPTRGGTGELFF. CDR3 nucleotide sequence: TGTGCCAGCAGCCCTACCAGGGGCGGCACCGGGGAGCTGTTTTTT. The chain is built from TRBV7-3 and TRBJ2-2, with D possibly TRBD1 on 6 matching bases. CDR1 is SGHTA and CDR2 is FQGTGA in the germline V gene. Trimming removed 5 bases at V and 4 bases at J, with 14 bases between. The CDR3 runs to 15 residues.

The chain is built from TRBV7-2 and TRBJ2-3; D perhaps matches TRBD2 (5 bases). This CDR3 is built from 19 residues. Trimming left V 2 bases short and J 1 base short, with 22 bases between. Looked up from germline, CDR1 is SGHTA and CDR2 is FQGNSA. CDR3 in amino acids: CASSLRPPGLGGRTDTQYF. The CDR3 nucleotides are TGTGCCAGCAGCTTACGGCCCCCGGGTTTGGGCGGGCGCACAGATACGCAGTATTTT. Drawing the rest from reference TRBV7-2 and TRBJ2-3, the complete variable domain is GAGVSQSPSNKVTEKGKDVELRCDPISGHTALYWYRQSLGQGLEFLIYFQGNSAPDKSGLPSDRFSAERTGGSVSTLTIQRTQQEDSAVYLCASSLRPPGLGGRTDTQYFGPGTRLTVL.

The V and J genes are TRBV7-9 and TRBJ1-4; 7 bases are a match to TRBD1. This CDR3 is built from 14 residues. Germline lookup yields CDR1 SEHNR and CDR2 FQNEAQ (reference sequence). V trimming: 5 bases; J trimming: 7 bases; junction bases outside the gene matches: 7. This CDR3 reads CASSRDSLREKLFF. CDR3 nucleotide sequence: TGTGCCAGCAGCCGGGACAGCCTCCGTGAAAAACTGTTTTTT.

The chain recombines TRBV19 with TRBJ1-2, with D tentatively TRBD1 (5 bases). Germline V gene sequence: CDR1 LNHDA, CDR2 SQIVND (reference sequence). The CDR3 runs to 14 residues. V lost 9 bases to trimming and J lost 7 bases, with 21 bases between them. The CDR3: CASDVWGGSGGYTF. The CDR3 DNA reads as TGTGCCAGCGACGTCTGGGGCGGCTCTGGTGGCTACACCTTC.

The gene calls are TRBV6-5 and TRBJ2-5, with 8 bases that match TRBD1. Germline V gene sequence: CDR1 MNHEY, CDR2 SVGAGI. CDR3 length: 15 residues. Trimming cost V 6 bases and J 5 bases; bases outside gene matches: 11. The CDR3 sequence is CASSQPPGQGETQYF. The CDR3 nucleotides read TGTGCCAGCAGCCAACCCCCCGGACAGGGCGAGACCCAGTACTTC.

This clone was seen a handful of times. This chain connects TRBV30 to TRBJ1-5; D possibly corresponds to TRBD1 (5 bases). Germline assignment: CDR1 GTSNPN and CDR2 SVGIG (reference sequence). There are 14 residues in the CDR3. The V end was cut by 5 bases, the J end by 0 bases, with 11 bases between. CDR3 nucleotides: TGTGCCTGGGGGGGGGAGAATAGCAATCAGCCCCAGCATTTT. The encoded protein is CAWGGENSNQPQHF.